Listed below are T cell receptor beta chains from one sample, sequenced in a study of shared clonotypes between healthy human individuals. Method: immunoSEQ multiplex PCR; TCRdb's copy keeps in-frame clones and lacks some. The sample lists approximately 740,000 clones; less than 85% were seen once. The sequencing sample was made of memory CD4+ T cells sorted from blood. These receptor sequences come from a woman in her twenties or thirties in good health. CDR3s leave out the opening cysteine and the closing phenylalanine or tryptophan. Fields, in order: J gene, V gene, CDR3 protein.

TRBJ2-1	TRBV27	ASSPAWGRTYNEQF
TRBJ1-2	TRBV18	ASSPGTGVSFYGYT
TRBJ1-5	TRBV6-6	ASSYVYSNQPQH
TRBJ2-1	TRBV7-8	ASSSLAGGQNDYSYNEQF
TRBJ2-1	TRBV11-2	ASSAIRGSYNEQF
TRBJ2-7	TRBV7-2	ASSDQGSGRSYEQY
TRBJ2-3	TRBV11-2	ASSKDSYTDTQY
TRBJ2-3	TRBV5-4	ASSLPSGNVDTQY
TRBJ2-1	TRBV5-4	ASSPRDDGDRF
TRBJ2-1	TRBV7-6	ASSFGGAGGLWQF
TRBJ2-1	TRBV11-2	ASSLGQVYNEQF
TRBJ2-1	TRBV5-1	ASSTSSSYNEQF
TRBJ1-2	TRBV7-9	ASSFLRTGSYGYT
TRBJ1-5	TRBV18	ASSPGRTTDQPQH
TRBJ1-4	TRBV2	ASSTGPSSEKLF
TRBJ2-5	TRBV5-1	ASSLGSGETQY
TRBJ2-1	TRBV6-1	ASSAHNEQF
TRBJ2-1	TRBV5-1	ASSLENEQF
TRBJ1-5	TRBV7-3	ASSRTGDGQPQH
TRBJ2-1	TRBV7-2	ASSATALVTYNEQF
TRBJ2-2	TRBV29-1	SGGTGNTGELF
TRBJ2-7	TRBV6-5	ASNSAREQY
TRBJ1-2	TRBV29-1	SALRAPNYGYT
TRBJ2-5	TRBV9	ASSVEQAAALETQY